The sequence of this T cell receptor beta chain was determined in a study of response to subunit inactivated influenza vaccine. General study findings and limits: The authors suggested that few new T cells are recruited per seasonal influenza vaccination.

As concerns this clonotype: The antigen is unknown.

TCRdb re-analysed the RT-PCR reads in MiXCR, keeping a single row per CDR3 protein. The sample consists of some 800,000 distinct CDR3 sequences, approximately 22% of them appearing once. V was clipped by 6 bases and J by 0 bases; unmatched bases: 8. CDR3 size: 18 residues. Germline CDR1 MGHDK, CDR2 SYGVNS. The specimen was PBMCs from blood, collected about 5 days after vaccination. The receptor comes from a man aged 50-60 years who received an inactivated influenza vaccine. The chain has TRBV25-1 and TRBJ2-4, with 13 bases matching TRBD2. Written as DNA, the CDR3 is TGTGCCAGCAGCCAGACTAGCGGGGGGCCTATAGCCAAAAACATTCAGTACTTC. Its translation: CASSQTSGGPIAKNIQYF.